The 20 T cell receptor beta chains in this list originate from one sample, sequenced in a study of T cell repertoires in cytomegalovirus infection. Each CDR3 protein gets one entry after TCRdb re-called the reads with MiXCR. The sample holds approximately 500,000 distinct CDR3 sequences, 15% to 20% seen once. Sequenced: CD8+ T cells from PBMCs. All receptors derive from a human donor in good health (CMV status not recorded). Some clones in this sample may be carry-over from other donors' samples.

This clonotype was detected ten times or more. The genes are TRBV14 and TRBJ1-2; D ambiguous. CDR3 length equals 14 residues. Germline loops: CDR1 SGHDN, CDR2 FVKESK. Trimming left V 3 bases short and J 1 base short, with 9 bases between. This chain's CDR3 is CASSHLGYNYGYTF. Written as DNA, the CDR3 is TGTGCCAGCAGCCATTTGGGATATAACTATGGCTACACCTTC.

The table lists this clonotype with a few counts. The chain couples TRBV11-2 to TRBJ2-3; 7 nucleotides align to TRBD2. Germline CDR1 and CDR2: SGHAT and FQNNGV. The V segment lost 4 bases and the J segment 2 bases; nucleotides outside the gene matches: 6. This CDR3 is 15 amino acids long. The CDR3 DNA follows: TGTGCCAGCAGCTGGGAGGGTTCACCCACAGATACGCAGTATTTT. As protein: CASSWEGSPTDTQYF.

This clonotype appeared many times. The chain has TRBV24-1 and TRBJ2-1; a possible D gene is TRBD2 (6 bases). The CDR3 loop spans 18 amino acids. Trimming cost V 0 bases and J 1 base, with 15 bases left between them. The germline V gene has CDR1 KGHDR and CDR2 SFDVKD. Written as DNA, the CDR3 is TGTGCCACCAGTGATTTGATGACGGGAGCAGGGTCCTACAATGAGCAGTTCTTC. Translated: CATSDLMTGAGSYNEQFF.

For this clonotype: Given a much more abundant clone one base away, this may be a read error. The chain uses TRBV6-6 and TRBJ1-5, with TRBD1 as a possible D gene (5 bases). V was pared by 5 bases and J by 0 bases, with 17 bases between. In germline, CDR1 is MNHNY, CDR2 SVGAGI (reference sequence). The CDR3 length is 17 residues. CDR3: CASSAHRRGGSNQPQHF. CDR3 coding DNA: TGTGCCAGCAGTGCCCACCGACGGGGGGGTAGCAATCAGCCCCAGCATTTT.

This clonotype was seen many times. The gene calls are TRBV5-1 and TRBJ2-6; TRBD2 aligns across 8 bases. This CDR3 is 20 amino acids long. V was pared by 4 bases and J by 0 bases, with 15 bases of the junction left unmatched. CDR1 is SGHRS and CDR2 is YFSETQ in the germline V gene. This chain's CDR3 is CASSPTGTARGGSGANVLTF. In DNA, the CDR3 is TGCGCCAGCAGCCCTACAGGGACCGCCCGGGGGGGCTCTGGGGCCAACGTCCTGACTTTC.

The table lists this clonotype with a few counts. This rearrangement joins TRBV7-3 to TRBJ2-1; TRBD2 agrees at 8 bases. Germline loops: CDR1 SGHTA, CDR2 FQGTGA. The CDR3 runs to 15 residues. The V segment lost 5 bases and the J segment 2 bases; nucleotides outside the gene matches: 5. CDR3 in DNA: TGTGCCAGCAGCCCCGGGGGGGCCACCTACAATGAGCAGTTCTTC. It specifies CASSPGGATYNEQFF.

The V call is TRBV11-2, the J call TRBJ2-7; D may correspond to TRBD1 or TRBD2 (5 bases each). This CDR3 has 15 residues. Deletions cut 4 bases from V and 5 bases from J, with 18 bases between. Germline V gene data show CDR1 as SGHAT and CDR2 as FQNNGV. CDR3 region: CASSSEHDRGDEQYF. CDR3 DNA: TGTGCCAGCAGCTCGGAGCATGACCGAGGGGACGAGCAGTACTTC.

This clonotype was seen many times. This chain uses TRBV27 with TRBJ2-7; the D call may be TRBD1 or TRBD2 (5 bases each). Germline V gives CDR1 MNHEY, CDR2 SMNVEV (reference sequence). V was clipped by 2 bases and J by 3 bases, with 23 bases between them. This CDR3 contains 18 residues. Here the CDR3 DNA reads TGTGCCAGCAGTTTAGTTGGGAACTCAGGGAGTCTAAGCTACGAGCAGTACTTC. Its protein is CASSLVGNSGSLSYEQYF.

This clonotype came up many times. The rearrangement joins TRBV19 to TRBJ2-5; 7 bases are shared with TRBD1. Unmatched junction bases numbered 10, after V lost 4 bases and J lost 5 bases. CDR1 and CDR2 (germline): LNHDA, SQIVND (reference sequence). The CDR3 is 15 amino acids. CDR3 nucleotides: TGTGCCAGTAGTACGACCGACAGGGCCAGCGAGACCCAGTACTTC. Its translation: CASSTTDRASETQYF. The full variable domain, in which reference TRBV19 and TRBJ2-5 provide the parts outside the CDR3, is DGGITQSPKYLFRKEGQNVTLSCEQNLNHDAMYWYRQDPGQGLRLIYYSQIVNDFQKGDIAEGYSVSREKKESFPLTVTSAQKNPTAFYLCASSTTDRASETQYFGPGTRLLVL.

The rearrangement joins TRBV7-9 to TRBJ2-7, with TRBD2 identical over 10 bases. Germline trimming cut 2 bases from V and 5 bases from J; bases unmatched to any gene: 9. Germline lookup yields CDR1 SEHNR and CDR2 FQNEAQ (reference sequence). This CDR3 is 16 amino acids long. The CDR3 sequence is CASSLRQREGHHEQYF. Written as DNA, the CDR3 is TGTGCCAGCAGCTTACGACAGCGGGAGGGCCACCACGAGCAGTACTTC.

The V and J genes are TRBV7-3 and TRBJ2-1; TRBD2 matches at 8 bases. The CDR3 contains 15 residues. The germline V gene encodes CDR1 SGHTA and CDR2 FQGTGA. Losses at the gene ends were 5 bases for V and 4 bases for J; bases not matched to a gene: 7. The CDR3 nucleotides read TGTGCCAGCAGCATGACTAGCGCCAAATACAATGAGCAGTTCTTC. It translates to CASSMTSAKYNEQFF.

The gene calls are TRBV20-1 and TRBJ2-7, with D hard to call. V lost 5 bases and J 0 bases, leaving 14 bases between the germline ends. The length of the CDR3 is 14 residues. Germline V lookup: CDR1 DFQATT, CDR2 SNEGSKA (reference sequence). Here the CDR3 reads CSAERRIDSYEQYF. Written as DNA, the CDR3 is TGCAGTGCTGAGAGGCGGATCGACTCCTACGAGCAGTACTTC.

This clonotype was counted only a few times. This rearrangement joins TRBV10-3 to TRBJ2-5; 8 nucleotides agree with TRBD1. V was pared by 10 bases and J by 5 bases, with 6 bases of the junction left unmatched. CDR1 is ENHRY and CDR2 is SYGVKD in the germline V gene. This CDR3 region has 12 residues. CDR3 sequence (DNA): TGTGCCACTAAGACAGGGGCGGAGACCCAGTACTTC. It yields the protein CATKTGAETQYF.

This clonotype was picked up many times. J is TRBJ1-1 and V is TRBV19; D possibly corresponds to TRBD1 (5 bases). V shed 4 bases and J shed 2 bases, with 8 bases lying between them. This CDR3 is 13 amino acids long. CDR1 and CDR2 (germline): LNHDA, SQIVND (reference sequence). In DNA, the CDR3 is TGTGCCAGTAGTAGGACACCTAACACTGAAGCTTTCTTT. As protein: CASSRTPNTEAFF.

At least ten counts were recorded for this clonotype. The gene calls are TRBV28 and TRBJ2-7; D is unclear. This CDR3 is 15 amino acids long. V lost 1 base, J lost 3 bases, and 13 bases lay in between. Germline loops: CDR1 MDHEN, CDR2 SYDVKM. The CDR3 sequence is CASSLSVVRNYEQYF. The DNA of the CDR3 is TGTGCCAGCAGTTTATCGGTTGTGCGGAACTACGAGCAGTACTTC.

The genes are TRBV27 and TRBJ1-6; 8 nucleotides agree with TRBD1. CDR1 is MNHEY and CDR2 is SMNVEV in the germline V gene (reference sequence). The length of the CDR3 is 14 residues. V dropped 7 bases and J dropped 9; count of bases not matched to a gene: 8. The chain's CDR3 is CASTPGGLSSPLHF. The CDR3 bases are TGTGCCAGCACGCCAGGGGGCTTGAGTTCACCCCTCCACTTT.

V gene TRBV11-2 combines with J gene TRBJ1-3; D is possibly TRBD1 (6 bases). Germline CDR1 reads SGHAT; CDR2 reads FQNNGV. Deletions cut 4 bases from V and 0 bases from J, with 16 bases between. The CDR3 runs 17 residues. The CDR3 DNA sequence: TGTGCCAGCAGCTCAAGATATGACAGGCCCTCTGGAAACACCATATATTTT. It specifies CASSSRYDRPSGNTIYF.

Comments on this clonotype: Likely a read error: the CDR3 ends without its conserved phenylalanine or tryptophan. The CDR3 DNA follows: TGTGCCAGCAGCTTAGCGAGCTGGGGGAGAGAGTACACAGCGACGCAGTATTGT. Its protein is CASSLASWGREYTATQYC. The V gene is TRBV7-6, the J gene TRBJ2-3, with D tentatively TRBD1 or TRBD2 (5 bases each). Per the germline V gene, CDR1 is SGHVS and CDR2 is FNYEAQ. With 0 bases removed from V and 9 bases from J, the gap between germline ends came to 25 bases. The CDR3 runs 18 residues.

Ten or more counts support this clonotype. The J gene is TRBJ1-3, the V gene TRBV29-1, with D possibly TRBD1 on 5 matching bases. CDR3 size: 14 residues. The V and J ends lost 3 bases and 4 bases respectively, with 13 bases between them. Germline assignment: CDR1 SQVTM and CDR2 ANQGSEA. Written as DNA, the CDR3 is TGCAGCGTTGAGTTGCCCGGGGACGGAAACACCATATATTTT. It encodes CSVELPGDGNTIYF.

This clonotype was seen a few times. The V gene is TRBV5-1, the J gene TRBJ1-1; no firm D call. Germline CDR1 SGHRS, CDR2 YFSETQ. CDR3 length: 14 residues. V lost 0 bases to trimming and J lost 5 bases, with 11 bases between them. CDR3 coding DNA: TGCGCCAGCAGCTTGGCGCGTTCGGGGACTGAAGCTTTCTTT. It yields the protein CASSLARSGTEAFF.